Below are 24 T cell receptor beta chains sequenced from a single sample in a study of T cells in Graves' hyperthyroidism and ophthalmopathy. Amplification yielded TCR beta CDR3 regions, with RNA transcripts as the source. HTBI primers were used for first-round RT-PCR of the TCR CDR3. TCRdb reanalysed the multiplex PCR reads using MiXCR and keeps one entry per CDR3 protein. The table has some 500,000 distinct CDR3 sequences, around 15% seen once; the top ten hold less than 20%. The material sequenced was blood. The receptors originated from a woman between 18 and 29 years old with Graves' hyperthyroidism.

This clonotype was recorded at least ten times. The V gene is TRBV7-8, the J gene TRBJ1-1, with 7 bases identical to TRBD1. Germline loops: CDR1 SGHVS, CDR2 FQNEAQ. With V trimmed by 1 base and J by 0 bases, 2 bases remained unmatched. This CDR3 comprises 15 residues. The CDR3 DNA follows: TGTGCCAGCAGCTTAGTGGGACAGATGAACACTGAAGCTTTCTTT. Amino acids: CASSLVGQMNTEAFF.

This clonotype occurred many times. The chain is built from TRBV7-2 and TRBJ1-3; D possibly corresponds to TRBD1 (5 bases). Germline values: CDR1 SGHTA, CDR2 FQGNSA. The CDR3 totals 15 residues. V was pared by 1 base and J by 0 bases, with 7 bases between. The CDR3, as DNA: TGTGCCAGCAGCTTAGTAGGGACCTCTGGAAACACCATATATTTT. The encoded protein is CASSLVGTSGNTIYF.

This clonotype was seen at least ten times. The J gene is TRBJ2-7, the V gene TRBV4-1; 14 nucleotides line up with TRBD2. J lost 7 bases, V lost 4 bases, and 6 bases had no gene match. This CDR3 contains 15 residues. The V gene's germline CDR1 is MGHRA and CDR2 YSYEKL. The CDR3 region has the DNA TGCGCCAGCAGCCCCATGACTAGCGGGAGGGGTGAGCAGTACTTC. Its translation: CASSPMTSGRGEQYF.

The V and J genes are TRBV28 and TRBJ2-3, with D possibly called TRBD1 or TRBD2 (5 bases each). Trimming shortened V by 6 bases and J by 9 bases, and 13 bases separated the two germline ends. The germline CDR1 and CDR2 sequences are MDHEN and SYDVKM. This CDR3 has 12 amino acids. This chain's CDR3 is CASSRSEGTQYF. CDR3 nucleotide sequence: TGTGCCAGCAGCCGATCCGAGGGGACGCAGTATTTT.

The gene calls are TRBV30 and TRBJ2-7; TRBD1 matches 7 bases. V lost 3 bases, J lost 3 bases, and 5 bases stayed unmatched. CDR3 size: 13 residues. Per germline, CDR1 GTSNPN and CDR2 SVGIG (reference sequence). CDR3 sequence: CAWRTQGNYEQYV. The DNA of the CDR3 is TGTGCCTGGAGAACACAGGGGAACTACGAGCAGTACGTC.

This clonotype was detected ten times or more. This chain connects TRBV2 to TRBJ1-2; D gene uncertain. The V gene's germline CDR1 is SNHLY and CDR2 FYNNEI. The CDR3 extends over 10 amino acids. The germline V and J ends were trimmed by 11 bases and 5 bases, with 9 bases remaining between them. The CDR3 protein is CARGGYGYTF. Written as DNA, the CDR3 is TGTGCCCGAGGCGGGTATGGCTACACCTTC. The variable domain in full, completed from reference TRBV2 and TRBJ1-2, reads EPEVTQTPSHQVTQMGQEVILRCVPISNHLYFYWYRQILGQKVEFLVSFYNNEISEKSEIFDDQFSVERPDGSNFTLKIRSTKLEDSAMYFCARGGYGYTFGSGTRLTVV.

This clonotype was picked up many times. The genes are TRBV6-2 or TRBV6-3 and TRBJ2-6; D is ambiguous. From germline, CDR1 is MNHEY and CDR2 SVGEGT. Between the trimmed V and J ends, which lost 5 bases and 0 bases, there was a span of 8 bases. The CDR3 contains 15 residues. The CDR3 sequence: CASSPYSSGANVLTF. The CDR3 nucleotides read TGTGCCAGCAGTCCATATTCCTCTGGGGCCAACGTCCTGACTTTC.

Many counts were recorded for this clonotype. The chain employs TRBV6-1 and TRBJ1-4; 7 bases align to TRBD1. The CDR3 covers 14 residues. Germline CDR1 is MNHNS and CDR2 is SASEGT. Trimming removed 4 bases from V and 3 bases from J; junction bases left unmatched: 2. The CDR3 reads CASSGTGANEKLFF. The CDR3 DNA reads as TGTGCCAGCAGTGGGACAGGCGCTAATGAAAAACTGTTTTTT.

This clonotype has a count of ten or more. The chain joins TRBV7-9 to TRBJ1-2, with 7 nucleotides matching TRBD1. The CDR3 covers 14 residues. J gave up 6 bases and V 5 bases, and 9 bases lay outside the gene matches. CDR1 is SEHNR, CDR2 FQNEAQ, per germline (reference sequence). The CDR3 protein is CASSHSRQGNGYTF. CDR3 nucleotides: TGTGCCAGCAGCCACTCCCGACAGGGCAATGGCTACACCTTC.

The sample holds many counts of this clonotype. Here the CDR3 reads CASRGLTVNYGYTF. The CDR3, as DNA: TGTGCCAGCAGAGGGTTGACAGTGAACTATGGCTACACCTTC. The rearrangement links TRBV12-3 or TRBV12-4 to TRBJ1-2; the D gene is possibly TRBD1 (5 bases). The CDR3 runs to 14 residues. Trimming cost V 6 bases and J 2 bases, with 13 bases left between them.

This clonotype appeared many times. The chain is built from TRBV18 and TRBJ2-2; perhaps TRBD2 as D (6 bases). V lost 0 bases to trimming and J lost 5 bases, with 7 bases between them. This CDR3 region has 14 residues. Germline assignment: CDR1 KGHSH and CDR2 LQKENI. The CDR3 DNA reads as TGTGCCAGCTCACCACCGGGGAGGACCGGGGAGCTGTTTTTT. It codes for CASSPPGRTGELFF.

This clonotype was observed many times. This chain links TRBV7-3 with TRBJ2-1; 13 positions agree with TRBD2. J gave up 9 bases and V 2 bases, and 7 bases lay outside the gene matches. The germline V gene encodes CDR1 SGHTA and CDR2 FQGTGA. This CDR3 has 16 residues. The CDR3 DNA is TGTGCCAGCAGCTTACCGGGACTAGCGGGGAGGGGTGAGCAGTTCTTC. The encoded protein is CASSLPGLAGRGEQFF.

This clonotype has more than one count but fewer than ten. The rearrangement uses TRBV12-3 or TRBV12-4 and TRBJ2-1; D could derive from TRBD1 or TRBD2 (5 bases each). The CDR3 totals 13 residues. Between the trimmed V and J ends, which lost 6 bases and 5 bases, there was a span of 11 bases. Here the CDR3 reads CASRGDGNNEQFF. As DNA, the CDR3 is TGTGCCAGCAGAGGGGACGGAAACAATGAGCAGTTCTTC.

To note about this clonotype: A much more abundant neighbour one base away suggests this may be a read error. V usage is TRBV25-1 and J usage is TRBJ2-2; no definite D call. V was clipped by 1 base and J by 1 base, with 7 bases between them. Germline-derived CDR1 and CDR2 are MGHDK and SYGVNS. This CDR3 has 15 residues. CDR3 DNA: TGTGCCAGCAGTGAATCAGACAAGAACACCGGGGAGCTGTTTTTT. Its protein product is CASSESDKNTGELFF.

This clonotype was detected many times. The chain joins TRBV27 to TRBJ1-2; no clear D gene. CDR3 length equals 13 residues. Trimming took off 0 bases at V and 8 bases at J, with 10 bases between the two ends. Germline CDR1 MNHEY, CDR2 SMNVEV (reference sequence). CDR3 DNA sequence: TGTGCCAGCAGTTTATCGACGGATAGGGGCTACACCTTC. As protein: CASSLSTDRGYTF.

This clonotype came up many times. The chain links TRBV30 to TRBJ2-7; maybe TRBD2 (5 bases). The CDR3 spans 12 residues. V shed 0 bases and J shed 4 bases, with 7 bases lying between them. CDR1 GTSNPN and CDR2 SVGIG come from the germline V gene (reference sequence). The CDR3, as DNA: TGTGCCTGGAGTGTACGGGGTTACGAGCAGTACTTC. This codes for CAWSVRGYEQYF.

As regards this clonotype: Since a much larger clone is just one base distant, this may be a read error. V gene TRBV29-1 combines with J gene TRBJ1-2; maybe TRBD1 (5 bases). V dropped 4 bases and J dropped 6 bases, with 15 bases sitting between them. Germline V gene data show CDR1 as SQVTM and CDR2 as ANQGSEA. The CDR3 consists of 13 residues. The CDR3 region has the DNA TGCAGCGTTGCGAGGGACGGCAACAATGGCTACACCTTC. The encoded protein is CSVARDGNNGYTF.

V and J are TRBV29-1 and TRBJ2-1, with D tentatively TRBD1 (8 bases). Per the germline V gene, CDR1 is SQVTM and CDR2 is ANQGSEA. The ends were cut back, 7 bases at V and 12 bases at J, with 37 bases in the middle. The CDR3 is made up of 18 amino acids. This CDR3 reads CSAGDRGFRDYLMVGQFF. The CDR3 coding sequence is TGCAGCGCAGGAGACAGGGGATTCAGGGACTACCTAATGGTTGGGCAGTTCTTC.

Many counts were recorded for this clonotype. The CDR3 spells CASIQTGRSPLHF. As DNA, the CDR3 is TGTGCCAGCATACAGACAGGGCGCTCACCCCTCCACTTT. The chain recombines TRBV2 with TRBJ1-6, with 7 bases identical to TRBD1. Trimming cost V 7 bases and J 10 bases; bases outside gene matches: 7. Germline values: CDR1 SNHLY, CDR2 FYNNEI. This CDR3 is built from 13 residues.

The table lists this clonotype with a few counts. This chain connects TRBV5-4 to TRBJ2-7; D gene unclear. V shed 4 bases and J shed 5 bases, with 10 bases lying between them. The CDR3 consists of 12 residues. The germline gives CDR1 SGHNT, CDR2 YYREEE (reference sequence). As DNA, the CDR3 is TGTGCCAGCAGCCTTTCTAGGGACGAGCAGTACTTC. This codes for CASSLSRDEQYF. Drawing the rest from reference TRBV5-4 and TRBJ2-7, the complete variable domain is ETGVTQSPTHLIKTRGQQVTLRCSSQSGHNTVSWYQQALGQGPQFIFQYYREEENGRGNFPPRFSGLQFPNYSSELNVNALELDDSALYLCASSLSRDEQYFGPGTRLTVT.

This clonotype has ten or more counts. CDR3 in amino acids: CASSKGGFQETQYF. For the CDR3, the DNA is TGTGCCAGCAGTAAAGGGGGCTTTCAAGAGACCCAGTACTTC. The chain couples TRBV6-1 to TRBJ2-5; 7 nucleotides agree with TRBD1. The germline V gene has CDR1 MNHNS and CDR2 SASEGT. V shed 5 bases and J 2 bases; nucleotides not matched to a gene: 5. The CDR3 contains 14 residues.

Concerning this clonotype itself: A much larger clone lies a single base off, so this may be a read error. A read error is likely, as this CDR3 ends without the conserved phenylalanine or tryptophan. This rearrangement joins TRBV3-1 to TRBJ2-3, with D unresolved. CDR1 and CDR2 (germline): LGHDT, YNNKEL (reference sequence). The CDR3 covers 14 residues. The germline V and J ends were trimmed by 1 base and 0 bases, with 5 bases remaining between them. In DNA, the CDR3 is TGTGCCAGCAGCCAAGGCGACAGCACAGATACGCAGTATATT. Translating it yields CASSQGDSTDTQYI.

The sample holds many counts of this clonotype. This chain joins TRBV19 and TRBJ2-5; D tentatively fits TRBD1 or TRBD2 (5 bases each). The germline V gene has CDR1 LNHDA and CDR2 SQIVND (reference sequence). V was cut by 11 bases and J by 3 bases, with 28 bases left in between. This CDR3 spans 17 amino acids. The DNA of the CDR3 is TGTGCCTCTAGTGCTGGAAGGGACCCAGATGGCGAAGAGACCCAGTACTTC. This codes for CASSAGRDPDGEETQYF.

This clonotype was observed many times. V gene TRBV30 combines with J gene TRBJ2-2; D uncertain. The germline CDR1 and CDR2 sequences are GTSNPN and SVGIG (reference sequence). The V end was cut by 0 bases, the J end by 4 bases, with 6 bases between. This CDR3 is built from 13 residues. The DNA for the CDR3 is TGTGCCTGGAGTGTTATAAGCACCGGGGAGCTGTTTTTT. This sequence encodes CAWSVISTGELFF.